This T cell receptor (beta chain) was profiled in a study of cytomegalovirus exposure and HLA in healthy donors. Losses at the gene ends were 3 bases for V and 3 bases for J; bases not matched to a gene: 5. Germline V CDR1 and CDR2: SGHRS, YFSETQ. The CDR3 runs 16 residues. Comment on this clone: The antigen is undetermined.

Study-wide results and caveats: Some TCR beta chains (more than 150 of them) were listed as cytomegalovirus-associated. The authors confirmed in vitro that three CMV-associated chains were specific for CMV antigens. Per published reports, the classifier diagnosed cytomegalovirus status with high specificity and sensitivity. First-cohort TCR clusters were later found to tend to co-occur in the approximately 120 validation repertoires.

The protocol was immunoSEQ multiplex PCR, while the TCRdb copy is restricted to in-frame clones and leaves out a portion. The sample shows over 200,000 clones, approximately 87% of them seen only once. This receptor was obtained from a woman under 30 in good health and CMV-seronegative. V and J are TRBV5-1 and TRBJ2-2; 10 bases agree with TRBD1. Material for sequencing was PBMCs. CDR3: CASSWTGGMDTGELFF. The CDR3 DNA reads as TGCGCCAGCAGCTGGACAGGGGGGATGGACACCGGGGAGCTGTTTTTT. Supplemented by reference TRBV5-1 and TRBJ2-2, the full variable domain reads KAGVTQTPRYLIKTRGQQVTLSCSPISGHRSVSWYQQTPGQGLQFLFEYFSETQRNKGNFPGRFSGRQFSNSRSEMNVSTLELGDSALYLCASSWTGGMDTGELFFGEGSRLTVL.